This TCR beta chain originates from a study of cytomegalovirus exposure and HLA in healthy donors. The primer mix had 60 Vbeta and 13 Jbeta primers. Generated by immunoSEQ multiplex PCR, the TCRdb table keeps only in-frame clones and is missing some. This table holds 200,000 or so clones, roughly 84% found once. Germline CDR1 and CDR2: SGHRS and YFSETQ. V lost 5 bases, J lost 7 bases, and 18 bases lay in between. This CDR3 has 14 amino acids. The sequencing sample was made of PBMCs. The sequence derives from a girl under two years old in good health and CMV-seronegative. The chain uses TRBV5-1 and TRBJ2-5, with D perhaps TRBD2 (7 bases). CDR3 sequence: CASSSTRGGGTQYF. The CDR3 nucleotides are TGCGCCAGCAGTTCGACTAGGGGGGGTGGGACCCAGTACTTC.